A single sample is the source of the 6 T cell receptor beta chains below, sequenced in a study of OX40 agonist ivuxolimab in advanced cancers. The method behind the library was the immunoSEQ multiplex PCR assay. TCRdb holds this immuneACCESS table with in-frame rearrangements only. Some clones are missing; in checked studies, unresolved V genes explain under half, and the rest has no known cause. The sample table shows some 18,000 clones, and 80% to 85% are seen once. In total, the top ten clones hold 35% to 50% of the sample. Sequencing was performed on CD4+ or CD8+ T cells sorted from blood, taken in a trial of the OX40 agonist ivuxolimab. These TCRs come from an adult with an advanced solid tumor such as melanoma, head and neck, liver or kidney cancer.

The rearrangement joins TRBV27 to TRBJ2-6, with 7 bases matching TRBD1. Germline CDR1 MNHEY, CDR2 SMNVEV (reference sequence). This CDR3 comprises 16 residues. With 7 bases clipped from V and 3 bases from J, the junction kept 9 bases outside the gene matches. The CDR3 DNA is TGTGCCAGCACCACCGGGACAGCTATTGGGGCCAACGTCCTGACTTTC. Its translation is CASTTGTAIGANVLTF.

This clone showed up just once. This chain connects TRBV28 to TRBJ1-2; D is perhaps TRBD1 (5 bases). Germline CDR1 is MDHEN and CDR2 is SYDVKM. V dropped 6 bases and J dropped 8 bases, with 16 bases sitting between them. The length of the CDR3 is 13 residues. The CDR3 DNA is TGTGCCAGCAGCCCGCTAGGGGCAGAGGGCTACACCTTC. Protein: CASSPLGAEGYTF.

The chain uses TRBV9 and TRBJ2-2, with D unclear. The CDR3 extends over 13 amino acids. The germline V gene has CDR1 SGDLS and CDR2 YYNGEE. Trimming took off 0 bases at V and 9 bases at J, with 9 bases between the two ends. CDR3 sequence: CASSVARDRELFF. The CDR3 DNA sequence: TGTGCCAGCAGCGTAGCTAGAGACCGGGAGCTGTTTTTT. Full variable domain (outside the CDR3, taken from reference TRBV9 and TRBJ2-2): DSGVTQTPKHLITATGQRVTLRCSPRSGDLSVYWYQQSLDQGLQFLIQYYNGEERAKGNILERFSAQQFPDLHSELNLSSLELGDSALYFCASSVARDRELFFGEGSRLTVL.

In this sample, this clone turned up once. This CDR3 reads CASSHWGRATTTGRTEAFF. CDR3 nucleotide sequence: TGCGCCAGCAGCCATTGGGGGCGGGCAACAACGACAGGGAGAACTGAAGCTTTCTTT. The chain has TRBV4-1 and TRBJ1-1, with 7 bases matching TRBD1. The J segment lost 5 bases and the V segment lost 3 bases, leaving 21 bases of the junction unmatched. The germline V gene has CDR1 MGHRA and CDR2 YSYEKL. The CDR3 is 19 amino acids.

The chain employs TRBV7-9 and TRBJ2-7, with a tentative D call TRBD2 (7 bases). CDR3 size: 14 residues. CDR1 and CDR2 (germline): SEHNR, FQNEAQ (reference sequence). The germline V and J ends were trimmed by 5 bases and 2 bases, with 13 bases remaining between them. Here the CDR3 DNA reads TGTGCCAGCAGCCAAGGGAGGGGGACCTACGAGCAGTACTTC. This gives the protein CASSQGRGTYEQYF.

J is TRBJ2-1 and V is TRBV19; D gene uncertain. Trimming shortened V by 0 bases and J by 2 bases, and 5 bases separated the two germline ends. This CDR3 has 14 amino acids. CDR1 and CDR2 (germline): LNHDA, SQIVND (reference sequence). The CDR3 coding sequence is TGTGCCAGTAGTATAGATCTAGCCTACAATGAGCAGTTCTTC. It codes for CASSIDLAYNEQFF.